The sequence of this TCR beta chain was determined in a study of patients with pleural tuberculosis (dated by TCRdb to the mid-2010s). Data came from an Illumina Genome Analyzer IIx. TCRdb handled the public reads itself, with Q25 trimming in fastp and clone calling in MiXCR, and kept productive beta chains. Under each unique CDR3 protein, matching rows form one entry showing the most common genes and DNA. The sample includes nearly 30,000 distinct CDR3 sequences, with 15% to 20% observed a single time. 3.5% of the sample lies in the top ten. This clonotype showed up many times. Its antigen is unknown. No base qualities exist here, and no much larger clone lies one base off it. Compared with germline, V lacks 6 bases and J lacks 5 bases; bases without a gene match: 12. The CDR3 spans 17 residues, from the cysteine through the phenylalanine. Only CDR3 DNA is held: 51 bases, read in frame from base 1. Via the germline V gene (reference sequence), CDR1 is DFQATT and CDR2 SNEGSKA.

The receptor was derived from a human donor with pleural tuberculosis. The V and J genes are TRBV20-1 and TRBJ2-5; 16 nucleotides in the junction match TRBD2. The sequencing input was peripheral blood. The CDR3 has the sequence CSAPGTSGGDNRETQYF. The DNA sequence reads TGCAGTGCCCCCGGGACTAGCGGGGGGGACAACCGGGAGACCCAGTACTTC.